This note documents a single TCR beta chain sequence. This receptor's antigen is unknown. No base quality information exists; no much larger clone differs at one position. The data derive from a study of technical replicates of blood from a few donors (TCRdb year 2017). V and J are trimmed by 5 bases and 7 bases, and the gene matches miss 10 bases of the junction. The CDR3, from cysteine to phenylalanine, totals 15 residues. Left in the record is the CDR3 DNA by itself, 45 bases read in frame from the first base. The germline V gene gives CDR1 as SGHTA and CDR2 as FQGTGA. Library generation was performed with the immunoSEQ multiplex PCR assay. TCRdb carries this immuneACCESS record with in-frame sequences only. Its versions omit some clonotypes, under half of them owing to an unresolved V gene in the studies checked, with the rest unexplained. The sample has more than 65,000 clones on record, 96% of them singletons. The ten largest clones represent about 0.41% of the sample.

The sequence was collected from a human donor in good health. This receptor chain uses TRBV7-3 and TRBJ2-1; the junction holds 8 bases that match TRBD2. The sample consisted of T cells isolated from PBMCs. The DNA is as follows: TGTGCCAGCAGCCCTCAAGCGGGAGTAAGGAATGAGCAGTTCTTC. The translation is CASSPQAGVRNEQFF.